This entry describes one T cell receptor (beta chain). This clone's antigen is unknown. Base qualities are missing; no much larger clone stands one base away. The data were taken from a study of Ad26.COV2.S vaccination and SARS-CoV-2 variants (dated by TCRdb to about 2021). Regarding the study in general: Donors in the vaccine arm were drawn from COV1001, a phase I-IIa trial of Ad26.COV2.S in healthy adults that was multicentre, randomized, double-blind and placebo-controlled. Ad26.COV2.S was given intramuscularly at 5x10^10 or 1x10^11 viral particles, as a single shot or as two shots 56 days apart. TCRbeta repertoire sequencing served as the tool for gauging how specific and how broad the SARS-CoV-2-reactive T cell receptors were following Ad26.COV2.S vaccination. A total of around 32 samples were included in the TCR-sequenced set, comprising roughly 19 Ad26.COV2.S vaccine recipients, 5 placebo recipients and 8 SARS-CoV-2 convalescent individuals. Trial participants were randomized into five groups of five: low-dose or high-dose Ad26.COV2.S given once or twice, or placebo on both occasions. Throughout the experiments and outcome assessment, investigators stayed blinded to trial group allocation. Study-level results and caveats: Comparing responses between vaccine doses or regimens was not something the study was powered to do. Comparable non-spike TCR breadth was observed between vaccine and placebo recipients, consistent with only spike being contained in the vaccine. After vaccination, substantial breadth of spike-specific CD8+ and CD4+ T cell responses was reported. According to the authors, total T cell responses may have been underestimated by the TCR breadth and depth analyses. Higher spike-specific TCR breadth was observed in Ad26.COV2.S recipients than in placebo recipients (P = 0.0014).

The immunoSEQ Assay was used to sequence TCRbeta CDR3 regions. After extraction, genomic DNA underwent amplification by bias-controlled multiplex PCR, followed by high-throughput sequencing. The original methods were these. To quantify the absolute abundance of every unique TCRbeta CDR3 region, sequences were collapsed and filtered. T cell fraction was estimated by normalizing TCRbeta template counts to usable DNA, which was measured by amplifying reference genes present in all nucleated cells. Repertoire TCRs were annotated as SARS-CoV-2-specific when V gene, CDR3 amino acid sequence and J gene were exactly matched to a known reactive TCR set. The reference SARS-CoV-2 TCR set was derived from MIRA and filtered for enrichment in COVID-19-positive ImmuneCODE repertoires, a step that removed public or cross-reactive TCRs. Based on the MIRA antigens, annotated TCRs were further analysed at the level of specific ORF or position within ORF. Breadth was defined as the number of annotated unique rearrangements divided by the total number of unique productive rearrangements, and depth was defined as the summed frequency of the annotated unique rearrangements. Two-sided Wilcoxon rank-sum tests were used to compare TCR breadth between groups. Held by TCRdb, this immuneACCESS table contains in-frame sequences only and omits some clones. Under half of the omission traces to an unresolved V gene where checked; the cause of the rest is unknown. The DNA was the basis for D and trimming; V, J and clone size are from that table. This sample holds roughly 380,000 clones; about 85% were observed only once. The ten most abundant clones make up around 3% of the sample.

The junction shows trimming of 0 bases on V and 8 bases on J, and the gene matches do not reach 5 bases of it. Looking up the germline V gene yields CDR1 SGHRS and CDR2 YFSETQ. The CDR3 starts with the cysteine, ends with the phenylalanine, and has 15 residues. The read is trimmed to its CDR3 DNA, 45 bases read in frame from base 1. Reading the label with the study, this specimen's treatment or condition is: 15 to 20 received Ad26.COV2.S at low or high dose, single or two shots; roughly five received placebo; per-sample allocation not given. For vaccine and placebo recipients, repertoires were sequenced using samples collected on day 63 after the first injection. In Cohort 1b, about two dozen adults aged 18-55 years were enrolled at a single site in Boston, USA, between 29 July and 7 August 2020. Ad26.COV2.S was a replication-incompetent adenovirus type 26 vector expressing a prefusion-stabilized SARS-CoV-2 spike protein from the original Wuhan strain.

Sample: peripheral blood, taken in a trial of Ad26.COV2.S vaccine versus placebo. The sequence links TRBV5-1 to TRBJ1-4, with 9 middle bases fitting TRBD1. The TCR originated in a person aged 18-60 years who received the Ad26.COV2.S COVID-19 vaccine or a placebo. Here is the DNA: TGCGCCAGCAGCTTGGTGGGACAGGGTGGAGAAAAACTGTTTTTT. The encoded protein is CASSLVGQGGEKLFF.